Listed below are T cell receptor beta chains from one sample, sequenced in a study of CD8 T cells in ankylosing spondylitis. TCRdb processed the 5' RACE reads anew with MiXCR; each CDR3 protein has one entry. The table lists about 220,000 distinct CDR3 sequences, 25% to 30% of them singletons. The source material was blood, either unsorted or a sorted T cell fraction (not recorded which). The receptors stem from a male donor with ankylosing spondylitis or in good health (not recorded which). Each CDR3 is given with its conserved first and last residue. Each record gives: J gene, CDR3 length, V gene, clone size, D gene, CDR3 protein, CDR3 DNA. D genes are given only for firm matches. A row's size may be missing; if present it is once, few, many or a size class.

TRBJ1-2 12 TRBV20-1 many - CSASEGASGYTF TGCAGTGCTAGTGAAGGGGCGTCTGGCTACACCTTC
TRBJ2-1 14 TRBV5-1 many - CASSSAVSYNEQFF TGCGCCAGCAGCTCGGCCGTCTCCTACAATGAGCAGTTCTTC
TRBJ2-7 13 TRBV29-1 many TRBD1 CSVHGQGAYEQYF TGCAGCGTGCACGGACAGGGGGCCTACGAGCAGTACTTC
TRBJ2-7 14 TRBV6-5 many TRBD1 CASSYGTGAYEQYF TGTGCCAGCAGTTACGGGACAGGGGCCTACGAGCAGTACTTC
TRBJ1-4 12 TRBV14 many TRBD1 CASSQGGTGLIF TGTGCCAGCAGCCAAGGAGGGACAGGTCTTATTTTT
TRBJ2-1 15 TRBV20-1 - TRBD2 CSAERTSGRADEQFF TGCAGTGCGGAACGGACTAGCGGGAGGGCCGATGAGCAGTTCTTC
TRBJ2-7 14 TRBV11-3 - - CASSLVDGPREQYF TGTGCCAGCAGCTTAGTGGACGGTCCGAGGGAGCAGTACTTC
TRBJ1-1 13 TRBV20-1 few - CSARGSMNTEAFF TGCAGTGCTAGGGGGTCCATGAACACTGAAGCTTTCTTT
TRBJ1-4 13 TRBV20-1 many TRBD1 CSAWTGGYEKLFF TGCAGTGCTTGGACAGGGGGCTATGAAAAACTGTTTTTT
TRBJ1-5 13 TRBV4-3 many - CASSQERGQPQHF TGCGCCAGCAGCCAAGAGCGGGGGCAGCCCCAGCATTTT
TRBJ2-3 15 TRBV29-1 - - CSVHQGPRSTDTQYF TGCAGCGTTCATCAGGGCCCACGGAGCACAGATACGCAGTATTTT
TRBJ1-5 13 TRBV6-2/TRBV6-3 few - CASSSGRNQPQHF TGTGCCAGCAGTTCAGGCCGCAATCAGCCCCAGCATTTT
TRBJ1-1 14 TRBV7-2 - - CASSLWSGNTEAFF TGTGCCAGCAGCTTATGGTCTGGGAACACTGAAGCTTTCTTT
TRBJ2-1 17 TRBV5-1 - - CASSLGPSGRSYNEQFF TGCGCCAGCTCCCTTGGGCCCAGCGGGCGATCATACAATGAGCAGTTCTTC
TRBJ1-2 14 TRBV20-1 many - CSARGTATNYGYTF TGCAGTGCTAGGGGGACGGCTACGAACTATGGCTACACCTTC
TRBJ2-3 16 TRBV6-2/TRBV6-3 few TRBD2 CASRSLAGGPADTQYF TGTGCCAGCAGGAGTCTAGCGGGAGGGCCGGCAGATACGCAGTATTTT
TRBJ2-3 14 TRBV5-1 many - CASSPGPGADTQYF TGCGCCAGCAGCCCCGGTCCGGGAGCAGATACGCAGTATTTT
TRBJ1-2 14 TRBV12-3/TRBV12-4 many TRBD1 CASSLGSRGFGYTF TGTGCCAGCAGTTTAGGATCCAGGGGGTTTGGCTACACCTTC
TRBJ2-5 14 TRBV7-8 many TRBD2 CASSLGREGETQYF TGTGCCAGCAGCTTAGGCCGGGAGGGAGAGACCCAGTACTTC
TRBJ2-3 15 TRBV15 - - CATSSKGPGTDTQYF TGTGCCACCAGCAGTAAAGGGCCGGGCACAGATACGCAGTATTTT
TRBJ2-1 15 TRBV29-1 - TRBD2 CSVEDQAGVLNEQFF TGCAGCGTTGAAGATCAGGCGGGGGTCTTGAATGAGCAGTTCTTC
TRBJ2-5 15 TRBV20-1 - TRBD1 CSASATTGLSETQYF TGCAGTGCTAGCGCGACGACAGGGTTGAGCGAGACCCAGTACTTC
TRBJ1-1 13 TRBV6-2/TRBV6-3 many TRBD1 CASKRTGATEAFF TGTGCCAGCAAGAGGACAGGGGCCACTGAAGCTTTCTTT
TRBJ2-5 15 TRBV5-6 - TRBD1 CASSWGQGAAETQYF TGTGCCAGCAGCTGGGGACAGGGCGCGGCGGAGACCCAGTACTTC
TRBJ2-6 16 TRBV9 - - CASSRLGNSGANVLTF TGTGCCAGCAGTCGGTTGGGGAACTCTGGGGCCAACGTCCTGACTTTC
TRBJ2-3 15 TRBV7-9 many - CASKTTGGSTDTQYF TGTGCCAGCAAGACCACAGGAGGCAGCACAGATACGCAGTATTTT
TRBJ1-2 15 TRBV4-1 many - CASSQEASGYYGYTF TGCGCCAGCAGCCAAGAGGCCTCGGGGTACTATGGCTACACCTTC
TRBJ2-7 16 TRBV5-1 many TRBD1 CASSFSGGLSSYEQYF TGCGCCAGCAGCTTTTCAGGGGGCCTTAGCTCCTACGAGCAGTACTTC
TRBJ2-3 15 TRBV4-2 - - CASSQDWTTSDTQYF TGTGCCAGCAGCCAAGATTGGACTACTTCAGATACGCAGTATTTT
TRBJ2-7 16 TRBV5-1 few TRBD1 CASRNPAGTGGFEQYF TGCGCCAGCAGAAATCCAGCCGGGACAGGGGGATTCGAGCAGTACTTC